Below, 6 T cell receptor beta chains from the same sample are listed, as sequenced in a study of shared clonotypes between healthy human individuals. The protocol was immunoSEQ multiplex PCR, while the TCRdb copy is restricted to in-frame clones and leaves out a portion. The sample yields about half a million clones, approximately 71% seen once. Specimen: PBMCs. The receptors were sampled from a woman aged 40 to 50 in good health. Some clones in this sample may be carry-over from other donors' samples.

J is TRBJ2-7 and V is TRBV7-8; 12 positions match TRBD2. J gave up 4 bases and V 6 bases, and 10 bases lay outside the gene matches. CDR1 is SGHVS, CDR2 FQNEAQ, per germline. This CDR3 comprises 16 residues. As DNA, the CDR3 is TGTGCCAGCAGACCTCCGGGACTAGCGGGTCGTTACGAGCAGTACTTC. Protein product: CASRPPGLAGRYEQYF.

A remark on this clone: A far larger clone is one base from this, pointing to a likely read error. Other DNA sequences within the sample encode an identical CDR3. Written as DNA, the CDR3 is TGTGCCAGTAGCTTAGATAGGGCCCACGAGCAGTACTTC. Amino acid sequence: CASSLDRAHEQYF. The chain couples TRBV7-9 to TRBJ2-7; D gene unclear. Germline assignment: CDR1 SEHNR and CDR2 FQNEAQ (reference sequence). The CDR3 is made up of 13 amino acids.

The gene calls are TRBV10-3 and TRBJ1-5, with TRBD1 matching over 7 bases. J gave up 5 bases and V 4 bases, and 2 bases lay outside the gene matches. CDR3 length: 13 amino acids. Germline CDR1 reads ENHRY; CDR2 reads SYGVKD. As DNA, the CDR3 is TGTGCCATCAGTGGGGACAGCGATCAGCCCCAGCATTTT. Residues: CAISGDSDQPQHF.

This clone occurred once. V gene TRBV28 combines with J gene TRBJ1-2; no reliable D call. The germline gives CDR1 MDHEN, CDR2 SYDVKM. Trimming cost V 5 bases and J 1 base, with 8 bases left between them. The CDR3 covers 13 residues. CDR3: CASSDGFNYGYTF. The CDR3 nucleotides read TGTGCCAGCAGTGACGGATTTAACTATGGCTACACCTTC.

This clone was found a few times. The chain uses TRBV7-9 and TRBJ1-5; D may be TRBD1 (6 bases). From germline, CDR1 is SEHNR and CDR2 FQNEAQ (reference sequence). The CDR3 runs to 15 residues. V was cut by 1 base and J by 7 bases, with 14 bases left in between. CDR3 loop: CASSLGVAGEQPQHF. DNA for the CDR3: TGTGCCAGCAGCTTAGGGGTGGCAGGGGAACAGCCCCAGCATTTT.

The genes are TRBV19 and TRBJ2-7; TRBD2 matches 7 bases. Germline loops: CDR1 LNHDA, CDR2 SQIVND (reference sequence). This CDR3 is 14 amino acids long. With V trimmed by 1 base and J by 4 bases, 4 bases remained unmatched. The CDR3: CASSIGDYPYEQYF. In DNA, the CDR3 is TGTGCCAGTAGTATAGGGGACTATCCATACGAGCAGTACTTC.